The 28 T cell receptor beta chains reported below all come from one sample, sequenced in a study of blood T cell repertoires in COVID-19. The assay was immunoSEQ multiplex PCR, and TCRdb's table has in-frame clones only and misses some. The data show about 130,000 clones, with about 78% seen just once and approximately 11% held by the top ten. Specimen: peripheral blood. These TCRs come from a man aged 55-75 years who had recovered from COVID-19.

The chain joins TRBV4-3 to TRBJ2-1, with 9 bases lining up with TRBD2. The CDR3 is 20 amino acids. The V gene's germline CDR1 is LGHNA and CDR2 YSLEER. V was pared by 0 bases and J by 7 bases, with 19 bases of the junction left unmatched. Here the CDR3 reads CASSQEGPSGTMVGRNEQFF. The CDR3 bases are TGCGCCAGCAGCCAAGAAGGGCCTAGCGGGACGATGGTCGGTAGGAATGAGCAGTTCTTC.

The chain couples TRBV7-2 to TRBJ1-6; TRBD1 might be the D (6 bases). V dropped 1 base and J dropped 8 bases, with 15 bases sitting between them. Germline V gene sequence: CDR1 SGHTA, CDR2 FQGNSA. The CDR3 is 16 amino acids. CDR3 coding DNA: TGTGCCAGCAGCTTAGGGGGGGGGCTCGGGGATTCACCCCTCCACTTT. It encodes CASSLGGGLGDSPLHF.

V is TRBV9 and J is TRBJ2-5; a weak D match, TRBD2 (7 bases). Trimming removed 0 bases from V and 5 bases from J, with 11 bases in between. The CDR3 runs 14 residues. Germline CDR1 is SGDLS and CDR2 is YYNGEE. This chain's CDR3 is CASSVAGGWETQYF. Here the CDR3 DNA reads TGTGCCAGCAGCGTAGCGGGGGGCTGGGAGACCCAGTACTTC.

CDR3 sequence: CASSPWTGATETQYF. CDR3 DNA: TGCGCCAGCAGTCCCTGGACAGGGGCAACGGAGACCCAGTACTTC. This chain links TRBV5-1 with TRBJ2-5; 9 bases fit TRBD1. The CDR3 extends over 15 amino acids. The germline V gene has CDR1 SGHRS and CDR2 YFSETQ. V lost 5 bases, J lost 5 bases, and 10 bases stayed unmatched.

This clone appeared a few times. The V and J genes are TRBV28 and TRBJ1-2, with D possibly TRBD1 on 5 matching bases. This CDR3 has 15 amino acids. V lost 5 bases and J lost 5, with 18 bases in between. Germline CDR1 and CDR2: MDHEN and SYDVKM. CDR3 sequence (DNA): TGTGCCAGCAGTCTACGACACGGGACTCATTATGGCTACACCTTC. It specifies CASSLRHGTHYGYTF.

V and J are TRBV27 and TRBJ2-6; D ambiguous. V was pared by 6 bases and J by 3 bases, with 9 bases between. Germline values: CDR1 MNHEY, CDR2 SMNVEV (reference sequence). The CDR3 contains 14 residues. The CDR3 sequence: CASSLSVGANVLTF. In DNA, the CDR3 is TGTGCCAGCAGCCTATCGGTTGGGGCCAACGTCCTGACTTTC.

The CDR3 coding sequence is TGTGCCAGCCTGTTGGTGCCAGGGCCTCTACGTAGTGGCTACACCTTC. Its protein product is CASLLVPGPLRSGYTF. The rearrangement links TRBV27 to TRBJ1-2; tentatively, D is TRBD1 (5 bases). This CDR3 contains 16 residues. Between the trimmed V and J ends, which lost 8 bases and 7 bases, there was a span of 26 bases. Germline CDR1 reads MNHEY; CDR2 reads SMNVEV (reference sequence).

The chain has TRBV5-1 and TRBJ1-1, with D perhaps TRBD1 (5 bases). Per germline, CDR1 SGHRS and CDR2 YFSETQ. This CDR3 has 13 residues. V was clipped by 0 bases and J by 4 bases, with 7 bases between them. The CDR3 loop reads CASSLDGGTEAFF. DNA of the CDR3: TGCGCCAGCAGCTTGGACGGGGGCACTGAAGCTTTCTTT.

Notes on this clone: At one end, the junction sequence differs from germline, possibly due to a read error. The chain links TRBV5-4 to TRBJ1-2; 11 bases line up with TRBD1. This CDR3 comprises 17 residues. CDR1 SGHNT and CDR2 YYREEE come from the germline V gene (reference sequence). The CDR3 loop is CASSLGARTGGGRGYTF. The CDR3 DNA follows: TGTGCCAGCAGTTTGGGGGCTCGGACAGGGGGCGGTCGGGGCTACACCTTC.

This clone was found once. The rearrangement joins TRBV7-8 to TRBJ2-1, with D maybe TRBD1 (6 bases). Trimming shortened V by 6 bases and J by 12 bases, and 27 bases separated the two germline ends. This CDR3 contains 16 residues. Germline V gene data show CDR1 as SGHVS and CDR2 as FQNEAQ. In DNA, the CDR3 is TGTGCCAGCAGTAAAGGGGCAGGGGCCCAAGTTGCTGGGCAGTTCTTC. This encodes CASSKGAGAQVAGQFF.

A single count supports this clone. This chain links TRBV10-3 with TRBJ1-1; possibly TRBD1 for D (6 bases). The CDR3 totals 13 residues. Deletions cut 9 bases from V and 11 bases from J, with 22 bases between. Germline CDR1 ENHRY, CDR2 SYGVKD. CDR3 nucleotide sequence: TGTGCCATAACCGGGGGGGGCGACGGGAGGGCTTTCTTT. It encodes CAITGGGDGRAFF.

The chain has TRBV5-1 and TRBJ2-7; 7 bases are a match to TRBD1. Germline assignment: CDR1 SGHRS and CDR2 YFSETQ. The CDR3 sequence is 15 residues long. The trim removed 0 bases at V and 6 bases at J, leaving 9 bases unmatched. In DNA form, the CDR3 reads TGCGCCAGCAGCTTGGGGTCAAAAAAGGGGGCCGAGCAGTACTTC. Amino acid sequence: CASSLGSKKGAEQYF.

Only a few counts were recorded for this clone. V usage is TRBV9 and J usage is TRBJ1-1, with a tentative D call TRBD1 (5 bases). V shed 0 bases and J shed 0 bases, with 9 bases lying between them. The germline gives CDR1 SGDLS, CDR2 YYNGEE. CDR3 length: 15 amino acids. The CDR3 here is CASSVGDRLNTEAFF. CDR3 nucleotides: TGTGCCAGCAGCGTAGGAGACAGATTGAACACTGAAGCTTTCTTT.

The CDR3 region is CASSQTGYYSGNTIYF. For the CDR3, the DNA is TGTGCCAGCAGCCAAACAGGCTATTACTCTGGAAACACCATATATTTT. The chain employs TRBV3-1 (or the pseudogene TRBV3-2) and TRBJ1-3; tentative D call: TRBD1 (5 bases). V was trimmed by 2 bases and J by 0 bases, leaving 11 bases between them. CDR3 length: 16 amino acids. The germline gives CDR1 LGHDT, CDR2 YNNKEL (reference sequence).

V gene TRBV11-2 combines with J gene TRBJ2-7; 7 nucleotides match TRBD2. CDR1 is SGHAT, CDR2 FQNNGV, per germline. V lost 4 bases to trimming and J lost 5 bases; unmatched junction nucleotides: 11. The CDR3 spans 15 residues. The CDR3 reads CASSSPRTSLNEQYF. The CDR3 DNA reads as TGTGCCAGCAGCTCTCCGAGGACTAGTCTTAACGAGCAGTACTTC.

The rearrangement joins TRBV5-6 to TRBJ1-5, with D unresolved. The CDR3 totals 14 residues. V shed 4 bases and J shed 9 bases, with 17 bases lying between them. The V gene's germline CDR1 is SGHDT and CDR2 YYEEEE. The CDR3 bases are TGTGCCAGCAGCCGTTTCGAGGGTGACATGCCCCAGCATTTT. This translates into CASSRFEGDMPQHF.

The chain is built from TRBV6-5 and TRBJ1-3; D unresolved. This CDR3 spans 15 amino acids. Trimming removed 2 bases at V and 2 bases at J, with 10 bases between. Germline values: CDR1 MNHEY, CDR2 SVGAGI. CDR3 protein: CASSYGRVPGNTIYF. CDR3 nucleotides: TGTGCCAGCAGTTACGGGAGAGTGCCTGGAAACACCATATATTTT.

This rearrangement joins TRBV27 to TRBJ2-7, with 8 bases fitting TRBD1. Per the germline V gene, CDR1 is MNHEY and CDR2 is SMNVEV (reference sequence). The CDR3 spans 15 residues. With V trimmed by 7 bases and J by 4 bases, 12 bases remained unmatched. CDR3: CASTTPGQGRYEQYF. The CDR3 coding sequence is TGTGCCAGCACCACCCCCGGACAGGGTAGATACGAGCAGTACTTC.

The chain combines TRBV2 with TRBJ2-1; TRBD2 aligns across 9 bases. CDR1 and CDR2 (germline): SNHLY, FYNNEI. The J segment lost 4 bases and the V segment lost 6 bases, leaving 7 bases of the junction unmatched. The CDR3 extends over 15 amino acids. CDR3 loop: CASRAGTSYYNEQFF. In DNA, the CDR3 is TGTGCCAGCAGGGCCGGGACTAGCTATTACAATGAGCAGTTCTTC. The full variable domain, its missing parts supplied by reference TRBV2 and TRBJ2-1, is EPEVTQTPSHQVTQMGQEVILRCVPISNHLYFYWYRQILGQKVEFLVSFYNNEISEKSEIFDDQFSVERPDGSNFTLKIRSTKLEDSAMYFCASRAGTSYYNEQFFGPGTRLTVL.

This rearrangement joins TRBV6-6 to TRBJ1-5; 9 positions match TRBD1. Trimming removed 7 bases from V and 0 bases from J; junction bases left unmatched: 4. The CDR3 sequence is 15 residues long. Germline V gene data show CDR1 as MNHNY and CDR2 as SVGAGI (reference sequence). CDR3 protein: CASTRTGDSNQPQHF. The CDR3 DNA is TGTGCCAGCACCCGGACAGGGGATAGCAATCAGCCCCAGCATTTT.

The chain uses TRBV11-3 and TRBJ2-1, with TRBD1 identical over 7 bases. The germline gives CDR1 SGHNT, CDR2 YENEEA. The CDR3 loop spans 16 amino acids. The trim removed 0 bases at V and 6 bases at J, leaving 8 bases unmatched. CDR3 amino acids: CASSLDDRVSSNEQFF. The CDR3 nucleotides are TGTGCCAGCAGCTTAGACGACAGGGTCTCGTCCAATGAGCAGTTCTTC.

The chain combines TRBV3-1 (or the pseudogene TRBV3-2) with TRBJ1-1; 7 positions agree with TRBD1. J lost 1 base, V lost 5 bases, and 10 bases had no gene match. Germline V gene lookup returns CDR1 LGHDT and CDR2 YNNKEL (reference sequence). The CDR3 length is 16 residues. CDR3 residues: CASSFRQGRGNTEAFF. The CDR3 DNA reads as TGTGCCAGCAGCTTTCGACAGGGCCGCGGGAACACTGAAGCTTTCTTT.

The gene calls are TRBV30 and TRBJ2-3, with TRBD1 identical over 7 bases. Per the germline V gene, CDR1 is GTSNPN and CDR2 is SVGIG (reference sequence). The CDR3 loop spans 16 amino acids. V trimming: 5 bases; J trimming: 2 bases; junction bases outside the gene matches: 13. CDR3 protein: CAWGPWDSEYTDTQYF. DNA for the CDR3: TGTGCCTGGGGGCCCTGGGACAGCGAGTACACAGATACGCAGTATTTT.

The chain couples TRBV27 to TRBJ1-2; TRBD1 matches 10 bases. This CDR3 region has 15 residues. V shed 3 bases, J shed 1 base, and the junction held 2 bases outside the gene matches. Looked up from germline, CDR1 is MNHEY and CDR2 is SMNVEV (reference sequence). The CDR3 is CASSFRDRGNYGYTF. DNA for the CDR3: TGTGCCAGCAGTTTCCGGGACAGGGGTAACTATGGCTACACCTTC.

V gene TRBV11-3 combines with J gene TRBJ1-1; D is unclear. The germline V and J ends were trimmed by 1 base and 9 bases, with 9 bases remaining between them. The CDR3 is 12 amino acids. The germline gives CDR1 SGHNT, CDR2 YENEEA. In DNA, the CDR3 is TGTGCCAGCAGCTTAGGCGCCGGGAAAGCTTTCTTT. It specifies CASSLGAGKAFF. The whole variable domain, remainder taken from reference TRBV11-3 and TRBJ1-1, is EAGVVQSPRYKIIEKKQPVAFWCNPISGHNTLYWYLQNLGQGPELLIRYENEEAVDDSQLPKDRFSAERLKGVDSTLKIQPAELGDSAVYLCASSLGAGKAFFGQGTRLTVV.

This clone was seen once. This sequence joins TRBV7-3 and TRBJ1-6; perhaps TRBD1 as D (6 bases). Deletions cut 4 bases from V and 9 bases from J, with 13 bases between. CDR3 length: 14 residues. Germline V gene lookup returns CDR1 SGHTA and CDR2 FQGTGA. As DNA, the CDR3 is TGTGCCAGCAGCTCCGGGACAAGCAGTTCACCCCTCCACTTT. This gives the protein CASSSGTSSSPLHF.

In its sample, this clone was seen a few times. The junction does not match germline at one end; this may be a read error. This chain uses TRBV19 with TRBJ1-1; unclear D gene. CDR1 and CDR2 (germline): LNHDA, SQIVND (reference sequence). The CDR3 covers 11 residues. This CDR3 reads CASSSRLGWLF. In DNA form, the CDR3 reads TGTGCCAGTAGTTCGAGACTCGGTTGGCTCTTT.

The genes are TRBV19 and TRBJ2-3, with D perhaps matching TRBD2 (6 bases). CDR1 is LNHDA and CDR2 is SQIVND in the germline V gene (reference sequence). Trimming left V 9 bases short and J 7 bases short, with 8 bases between. The length of the CDR3 is 10 residues. CDR3 protein: CASGSNTQYF. CDR3 DNA sequence: TGTGCCAGCGGGAGCAATACGCAGTATTTT. Supplemented by reference TRBV19 and TRBJ2-3, the full variable domain reads DGGITQSPKYLFRKEGQNVTLSCEQNLNHDAMYWYRQDPGQGLRLIYYSQIVNDFQKGDIAEGYSVSREKKESFPLTVTSAQKNPTAFYLCASGSNTQYFGPGTRLTVL.